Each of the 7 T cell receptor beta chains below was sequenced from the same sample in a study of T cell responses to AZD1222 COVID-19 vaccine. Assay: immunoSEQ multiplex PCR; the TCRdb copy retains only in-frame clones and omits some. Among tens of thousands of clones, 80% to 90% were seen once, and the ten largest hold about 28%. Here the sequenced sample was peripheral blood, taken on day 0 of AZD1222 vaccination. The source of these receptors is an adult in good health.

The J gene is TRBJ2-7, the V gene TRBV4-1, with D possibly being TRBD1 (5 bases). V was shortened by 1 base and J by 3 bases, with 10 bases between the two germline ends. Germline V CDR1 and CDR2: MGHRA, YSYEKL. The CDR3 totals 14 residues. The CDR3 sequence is CASSQGDRGYEQYF. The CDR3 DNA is TGCGCCAGCAGCCAAGGGGATAGGGGCTACGAGCAGTACTTC.

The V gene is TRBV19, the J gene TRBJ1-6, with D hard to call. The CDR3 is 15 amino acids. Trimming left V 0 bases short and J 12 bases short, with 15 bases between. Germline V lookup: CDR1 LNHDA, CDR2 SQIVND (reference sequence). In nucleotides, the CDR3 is TGTGCCAGTAGTATAGACAGCACGGGCCTTGGACCCCTCCACTTT. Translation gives CASSIDSTGLGPLHF.

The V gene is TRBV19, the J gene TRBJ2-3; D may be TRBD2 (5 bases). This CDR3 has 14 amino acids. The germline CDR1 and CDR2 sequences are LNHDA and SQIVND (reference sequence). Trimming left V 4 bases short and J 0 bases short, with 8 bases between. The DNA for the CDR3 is TGTGCCAGTAGTACCGGGGTTAGCACAGATACGCAGTATTTT. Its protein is CASSTGVSTDTQYF.

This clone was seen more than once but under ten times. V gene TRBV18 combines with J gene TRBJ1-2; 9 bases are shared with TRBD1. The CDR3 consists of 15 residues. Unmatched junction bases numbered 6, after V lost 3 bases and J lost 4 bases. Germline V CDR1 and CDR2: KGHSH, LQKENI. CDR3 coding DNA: TGTGCCAGCTCACCGGCTGGACAGGGGCTCTATGGCTACACCTTC. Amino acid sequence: CASSPAGQGLYGYTF. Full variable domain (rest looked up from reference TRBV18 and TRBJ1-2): NAGVMQNPRHLVRRRGQEARLRCSPMKGHSHVYWYRQLPEEGLKFMVYLQKENIIDESGMPKERFSAEFPKEGPSILRIQQVVRGDSAAYFCASSPAGQGLYGYTFGSGTRLTVV.

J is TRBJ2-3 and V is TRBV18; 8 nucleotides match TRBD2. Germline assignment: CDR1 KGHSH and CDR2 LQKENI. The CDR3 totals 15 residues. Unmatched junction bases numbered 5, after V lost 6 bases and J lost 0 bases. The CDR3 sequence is CASSFRGGSTDTQYF. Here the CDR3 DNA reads TGTGCCAGCTCCTTCCGGGGGGGAAGCACAGATACGCAGTATTTT.

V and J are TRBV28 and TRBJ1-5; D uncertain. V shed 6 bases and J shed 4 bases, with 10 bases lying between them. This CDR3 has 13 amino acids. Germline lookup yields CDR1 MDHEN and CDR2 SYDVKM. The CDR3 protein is CASRPDGNQPQHF. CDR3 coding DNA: TGTGCCAGCAGACCGGACGGGAATCAGCCCCAGCATTTT.

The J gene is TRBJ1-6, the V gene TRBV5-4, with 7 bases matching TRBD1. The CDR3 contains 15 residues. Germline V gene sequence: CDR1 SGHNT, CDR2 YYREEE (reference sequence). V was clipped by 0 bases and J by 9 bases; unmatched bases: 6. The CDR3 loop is CASSLDRGSFSPLHF. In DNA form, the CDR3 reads TGTGCCAGCAGCTTGGACAGGGGATCGTTTTCACCCCTCCACTTT.